The source of this T cell receptor (beta chain) is a study of blood T cell repertoires in COVID-19. Study as a whole: Both acute and convalescent COVID-19 samples were obtained from the United States, Italy and Spain.

In the source study's methods: Estimated nucleated cell counts came from reference gene primer amplification. The method was immunoSEQ multiplex PCR; TCRdb's version includes in-frame clones alone and lacks a portion of them. The V and J calls and clone size are taken from that table; D and trimming were inferred from the DNA. The profile covers fewer than 150,000 clones, with approximately 84% appearing a single time and around 18% taken by the ten largest. CDR3 size: 15 residues. The V end lost 1 base, the J end lost 2 bases, and 11 bases lay between the germline ends. Germline CDR1 LNHDA, CDR2 SQIVND (reference sequence).

This clonotype was obtained from a woman in her forties or fifties who had recovered from COVID-19. The sequencing input was peripheral blood. The rearrangement uses TRBV19 and TRBJ1-2; D remains unclear. The chain's CDR3 is CASSIVIWRNYGYTF. The CDR3 DNA sequence: TGTGCCAGTAGTATAGTTATTTGGAGGAACTATGGCTACACCTTC. Variable domain in full (rest from reference TRBV19 and TRBJ1-2): DGGITQSPKYLFRKEGQNVTLSCEQNLNHDAMYWYRQDPGQGLRLIYYSQIVNDFQKGDIAEGYSVSREKKESFPLTVTSAQKNPTAFYLCASSIVIWRNYGYTFGSGTRLTVV.